These T cell receptor beta chains were read from a single sample in a study of blood T cell repertoires in COVID-19. The repertoire was sequenced with immunoSEQ multiplex PCR; TCRdb's copy has only in-frame clones and lacks some. The sample holds over 200,000 clones, 88% seen once. Material for sequencing was peripheral blood. These receptors were taken from a woman in her fifties or sixties with acute or convalescent COVID-19. Each CDR3 is given with its conserved first and last residue. The D gene is left open where the match is weak. Only some rows state a clone size, as once, few, many or a class for expanded clones.

abundance: NA; j_gene: TRBJ2-7; d_gene: NA; v_gene: TRBV7-2; CDR3nt: TGTGCCAGCAGCTTAGCGATGGGCCACGAGCAGTACTTC; CDR3aa: CASSLAMGHEQYF
abundance: NA; j_gene: TRBJ1-2; d_gene: NA; v_gene: TRBV21-1; CDR3nt: TGTGCCAGCAGCAGCCGTGGACAGGGGGCTTCCAACTATGGCTACACCTTC; CDR3aa: CASSSRGQGASNYGYTF
abundance: NA; j_gene: TRBJ2-1; d_gene: NA; v_gene: TRBV11-2; CDR3nt: TGTGCCAGCAGCCTTGGACTACGACAACTAGACTACAATGAGCAGTTCTTC; CDR3aa: CASSLGLRQLDYNEQFF
abundance: NA; j_gene: TRBJ2-7; d_gene: NA; v_gene: TRBV25-1; CDR3nt: TGTGCCAGCAGTGAGGACTTAGGGGGAGGGGCTGACTCCTACGAGCAGTACTTC; CDR3aa: CASSEDLGGGADSYEQYF
abundance: NA; j_gene: TRBJ2-2; d_gene: NA; v_gene: TRBV11-3; CDR3nt: TGTGCCAGCAGCTTAGATTCCAGGGCGAACACCGGGGAGCTGTTTTTT; CDR3aa: CASSLDSRANTGELFF
abundance: NA; j_gene: TRBJ2-7; d_gene: NA; v_gene: TRBV19; CDR3nt: TGTGCCAGTAGTTTACAGGGTACCTACGAGCAGTACTTC; CDR3aa: CASSLQGTYEQYF
abundance: NA; j_gene: TRBJ1-3; d_gene: NA; v_gene: TRBV18; CDR3nt: TGTGCCAGCTCACACGACAGGAGCTCTGGAAACACCATATATTTT; CDR3aa: CASSHDRSSGNTIYF
abundance: NA; j_gene: TRBJ2-5; d_gene: TRBD1; v_gene: TRBV3-1/TRBV3-2; CDR3nt: TGTGCCAGCAGCCGGGGGCTGACAGGGGGCCGGGAGACCCAGTACTTC; CDR3aa: CASSRGLTGGRETQYF
abundance: NA; j_gene: TRBJ1-6; d_gene: NA; v_gene: TRBV5-1; CDR3nt: TGCGCCAGCAGTCCCAGTGAAACGAATTCACCCCTCCACTTT; CDR3aa: CASSPSETNSPLHF
abundance: NA; j_gene: TRBJ1-2; d_gene: NA; v_gene: TRBV29-1; CDR3nt: TGCAGCGTTAGACAGGCCTCGGGTGGCTACACCTTC; CDR3aa: CSVRQASGGYTF
abundance: NA; j_gene: TRBJ1-2; d_gene: TRBD1; v_gene: TRBV9; CDR3nt: TGTGCCAGCAGCGTCGGACAGGCCGGGTATGGCTACACCTTC; CDR3aa: CASSVGQAGYGYTF
abundance: NA; j_gene: TRBJ2-6; d_gene: NA; v_gene: TRBV27; CDR3nt: TGTGCCAGCAGTTTATATCACTCTGGGGCCAACGTCCTGACTTTC; CDR3aa: CASSLYHSGANVLTF
abundance: NA; j_gene: TRBJ2-1; d_gene: TRBD2; v_gene: TRBV2; CDR3nt: TGTGCCACCAAGACCCTAGCGGGAGGCGCCTACAATGAGCAGTTCTTC; CDR3aa: CATKTLAGGAYNEQFF
abundance: NA; j_gene: TRBJ1-2; d_gene: NA; v_gene: TRBV5-1; CDR3nt: TGCGCCAGCAGCCCAAATGACTATGGCTACACCTTC; CDR3aa: CASSPNDYGYTF
abundance: once; j_gene: TRBJ1-2; d_gene: NA; v_gene: TRBV11-2; CDR3nt: TGTGCCAGCAGCTTAGGTCGGTCCGGTGGCTACACCTTC; CDR3aa: CASSLGRSGGYTF
abundance: NA; j_gene: TRBJ1-1; d_gene: NA; v_gene: TRBV6-2/TRBV6-3; CDR3nt: TGTGCCAGCAGTTACATACAGGGTACTTCTGAAGCTTTCTTT; CDR3aa: CASSYIQGTSEAFF
abundance: NA; j_gene: TRBJ2-1; d_gene: TRBD2; v_gene: TRBV11-2; CDR3nt: TGTGCCAGCAGCCCCCTTAGCGGGAGGGCGAATGAGCAGTTCTTC; CDR3aa: CASSPLSGRANEQFF
abundance: NA; j_gene: TRBJ1-6; d_gene: NA; v_gene: TRBV2; CDR3nt: TGTGCCAGCAGTAGGGACTTCAGTTCACCCCTCCACTTT; CDR3aa: CASSRDFSSPLHF
abundance: NA; j_gene: TRBJ2-1; d_gene: NA; v_gene: TRBV7-2; CDR3nt: TGTGCCAGCAGCTTAGTGCCGGGTCGCCCCAATGAGCAGTTCTTC; CDR3aa: CASSLVPGRPNEQFF
abundance: NA; j_gene: TRBJ1-1; d_gene: NA; v_gene: TRBV2; CDR3nt: TGTGCCACTCGAACGGGACAAGAAAGGAGAGCTTTCTTT; CDR3aa: CATRTGQERRAFF
abundance: NA; j_gene: TRBJ2-5; d_gene: TRBD1; v_gene: TRBV5-1; CDR3nt: TGCGCCAGCAGCTCAGGGGGATCGGAGACCCAGTACTTC; CDR3aa: CASSSGGSETQYF
abundance: NA; j_gene: TRBJ1-3; d_gene: TRBD1; v_gene: TRBV5-8; CDR3nt: TGTGCCAGCAGGTTAAGGACAGGGAGGCCTGGAAACACCATATATTTT; CDR3aa: CASRLRTGRPGNTIYF